This is a list of T cell receptor beta chains from one sample in a study of human T cells and chemical hapten exposure. TCRdb re-derived calls from the RACE reads in MiXCR, one entry per CDR3 protein. Among about 110,000 distinct CDR3 sequences listed, less than 45% were seen once. The sample here was whole blood, taken in connection with sensitization to the hapten diphenylcyclopropenone (DPC). Every receptor here comes from a middle-aged man with alopecia areata. Some clones in this sample may be carry-over from other donors' samples. CDR3s include the opening cysteine and the closing phenylalanine or tryptophan. The D gene is left open where the match is weak. Not every row has a clone size; where given, it reads once, few, many or a size class.

TGTGCCAGCTGCTCCGCTGACCAAGCGGGAGTTGATGAGCAGTTCTTC | CASCSADQAGVDEQFF | TRBV7-8 | NA | TRBD2 | TRBJ2-1
TGCAGCGTCTCGGCAGGGCTTTCCTACGAGCAGTACTTC | CSVSAGLSYEQYF | TRBV29-1 | few | NA | TRBJ2-7
TGTGCCAGCAGCCCGAAGACTAGCGGGAGTTACGAGCAGTACTTC | CASSPKTSGSYEQYF | TRBV7-9 | NA | TRBD2 | TRBJ2-7
TGTGCCATCAGTGACGTAGTCGGGGCAGATACGCAGTATTTT | CAISDVVGADTQYF | TRBV10-3 | NA | NA | TRBJ2-3
TGCAGCGTTGTTCTGTCTTACGAGCAGTACTTC | CSVVLSYEQYF | TRBV29-1 | many | NA | TRBJ2-7
TGTGCCAGCACCACTCCCGGGGGACTAGCGAGGAAGAACACCGGGGAGCTGTTTTTT | CASTTPGGLARKNTGELFF | TRBV27 | NA | TRBD2 | TRBJ2-2
TGTGCCAGCTCACCAGTATTTTCAGGGGAAACTAACTATGGCTACACCTTC | CASSPVFSGETNYGYTF | TRBV18 | few | NA | TRBJ1-2
TGTGCCAGCAGTTTATTGGGCGGGACTAGCGGGAGAGAGACCCAGTACTTC | CASSLLGGTSGRETQYF | TRBV27 | once | TRBD2 | TRBJ2-5
TGTGCCAGCAGGGGGAATGACAGGGGGGACTATGGCTACACCTTC | CASRGNDRGDYGYTF | TRBV3-1 | many | TRBD1 | TRBJ1-2
TGTGCCAGCAGCTTAAGTAGCAGCCACGAGCAGTACTTC | CASSLSSSHEQYF | TRBV7-2 | NA | NA | TRBJ2-7
TGTGCCAGCAGCCAGGGGGTCCGGACTGAAGCTTTCTTT | CASSQGVRTEAFF | TRBV28 | few | TRBD1 | TRBJ1-1
TGTGCCAGCGGTACACGGGGGCAGTTCTTC | CASGTRGQFF | TRBV27 | NA | NA | TRBJ2-1
TGCAGCGTTGAAGCCCCAAACACCGGGGAGCTGTTTTTT | CSVEAPNTGELFF | TRBV29-1 | NA | NA | TRBJ2-2
TGCGCCAGCAGCTGGACGACAGGGATGGGAGATACGCAGTATTTT | CASSWTTGMGDTQYF | TRBV5-1 | NA | TRBD1 | TRBJ2-3
TGTGCCAGCAGCCAAGAGACGGGAGTAGCCTACAATGAGCAGTTCTTC | CASSQETGVAYNEQFF | TRBV4-2 | few | NA | TRBJ2-1
TGTGCCAGCAGCCAAGGGACAGGGGGAGGTCAGCCCCAGCATTTT | CASSQGTGGGQPQHF | TRBV3-1 | few | TRBD1 | TRBJ1-5
TGTGCCAGCTCATCCAATCCGGGACAGCTCCTAAATCAGCCCCAGCATTTT | CASSSNPGQLLNQPQHF | TRBV18 | NA | TRBD1 | TRBJ1-5
TGCACCGTCGAGTCAGATACGCAGTATTTT | CTVESDTQYF | TRBV29-1 | NA | NA | TRBJ2-3
TGTGCCAGCACCTCGATTGGACTAGCGAGGGCCTACGAGCAGTACTTC | CASTSIGLARAYEQYF | TRBV28 | NA | TRBD2 | TRBJ2-7
TGTGCCAGCAGCGTAGAATGGGGCACCCCCAATGAGCAGTTCTTC | CASSVEWGTPNEQFF | TRBV9 | NA | NA | TRBJ2-1
TGTGCCACCAGTGACTCTTCTAGCCCCGCGCAGTTCTTC | CATSDSSSPAQFF | TRBV24-1 | NA | NA | TRBJ2-1
TGTGCCAGTCGACGGGAGCAAGGGCGTGAGCAGTTCTTC | CASRREQGREQFF | TRBV7-3 | NA | NA | TRBJ2-1
TGTGCCAGCGGGGATACGCAGTATTTT | CASGDTQYF | TRBV12-3/TRBV12-4 | few | NA | TRBJ2-3
TGCGCCAGTTCCCGGTCGGGGGAAGAGGGTCAGCCCCAGCATTTT | CASSRSGEEGQPQHF | TRBV5-1 | few | NA | TRBJ1-5
TGCGCCAGCAGCGGGACTTTTGGGGGTACGCAGTATTTT | CASSGTFGGTQYF | TRBV5-1 | once | NA | TRBJ2-3
TGTGCCAGCAGCTTGAGGAAGGCTAGCGGGCGCTTACAAGAGACCCAGTACTTC | CASSLRKASGRLQETQYF | TRBV5-4 | NA | TRBD2 | TRBJ2-5
TGCAGTGCTATTCGACTAGGCAGATCCTACGAGCAGTACTTC | CSAIRLGRSYEQYF | TRBV20-1 | NA | NA | TRBJ2-7
TGTGCCAGCAGCTTAATCTACGAGCAGTACTTC | CASSLIYEQYF | TRBV7-2 | few | NA | TRBJ2-7
TGTGCCAGCAGCGACACACTCACAGATACGCAGTATTTT | CASSDTLTDTQYF | TRBV27 | few | NA | TRBJ2-3
TGTGCCAGCAGCTTATTGGCAGGGGGTGGAGATACGCAGTATTTT | CASSLLAGGGDTQYF | TRBV7-2 | few | TRBD1 | TRBJ2-3
TGTGCCATCAGTGAAGTCTCTAGCGGTTTTTCGGAGACCCAGTACTTC | CAISEVSSGFSETQYF | TRBV10-3 | NA | TRBD2 | TRBJ2-5
TGTGCCAGCAAGTCTGGACAGGGGCAAATGAACACTGAAGCTTTCTTT | CASKSGQGQMNTEAFF | TRBV6-2/TRBV6-3 | few | TRBD1 | TRBJ1-1
TGTGCCAGCAGTACGGGTGAGACCCAGTACTTC | CASSTGETQYF | TRBV6-5 | NA | NA | TRBJ2-5
TGTGCCAGCAGCCCCGAAATGAGGACTGAAGCTTTCTTT | CASSPEMRTEAFF | TRBV4-2 | NA | NA | TRBJ1-1
TGCAGTGCTAGACGCGGCGCTAGCGGGAAGGTCGAGCAGTACTTC | CSARRGASGKVEQYF | TRBV20-1 | NA | TRBD2 | TRBJ2-7
TGTGCCAGCAGCTTAGCACTAGCGGGAGGGAGTCCTTACAATGAGCAGTTCTTC | CASSLALAGGSPYNEQFF | TRBV7-6 | NA | TRBD2 | TRBJ2-1
TGTGCCAGCAGCGTAGACGTCGGGAGGGCCGCCGGGGAGCTGTTTTTT | CASSVDVGRAAGELFF | TRBV9 | NA | TRBD2 | TRBJ2-2
TGTGCCAGCAGGAGAGGTGGGGGGAGTACTGAAGCTTTCTTT | CASRRGGGSTEAFF | TRBV2 | NA | NA | TRBJ1-1
TGCGCCAGCAGCTTGGTAGGAAGGGGCACAGATACGCAGTATTTT | CASSLVGRGTDTQYF | TRBV5-1 | NA | NA | TRBJ2-3
TGTGCCAGCAGTACCACCGGGAATGATTGGGTGGATGAAAGCTCCTACAATGAGCAGTTCTTC | CASSTTGNDWVDESSYNEQFF | TRBV6-2/TRBV6-3 | few | NA | TRBJ2-1
TGTGCCAGCAGTTACCTAGCGGTCAGGGGTAATGAGCAGTTCTTC | CASSYLAVRGNEQFF | TRBV6-5 | few | NA | TRBJ2-1
TGCAGTGCTAGATCCAGGGAGGGGGCTTATGGCTACACCTTC | CSARSREGAYGYTF | TRBV20-1 | few | TRBD1 | TRBJ1-2
TGTGCCAGCAGTGAATACAGGACTAGCACAGATACGCAGTATTTT | CASSEYRTSTDTQYF | TRBV25-1 | few | NA | TRBJ2-3